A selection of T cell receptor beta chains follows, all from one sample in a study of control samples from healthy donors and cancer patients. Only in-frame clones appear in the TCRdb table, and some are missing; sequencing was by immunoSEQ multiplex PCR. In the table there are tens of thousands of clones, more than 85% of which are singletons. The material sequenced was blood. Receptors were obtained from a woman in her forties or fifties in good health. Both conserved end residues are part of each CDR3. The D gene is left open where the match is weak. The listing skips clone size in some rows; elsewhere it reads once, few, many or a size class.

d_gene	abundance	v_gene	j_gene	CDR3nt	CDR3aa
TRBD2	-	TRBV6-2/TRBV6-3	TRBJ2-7	TGTGCCAGCAGTTCCCCGGGACTAGCGGGAATAGCCTACGAGCAGTACTTC	CASSSPGLAGIAYEQYF
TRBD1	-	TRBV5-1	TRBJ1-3	TGCGCCAGCAGCTTAGGACAGGGGAACACCATATATTTT	CASSLGQGNTIYF
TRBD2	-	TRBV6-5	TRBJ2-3	TGTGCCAGCAGTAAACTAGCGGGGAGCACAGATACGCAGTATTTT	CASSKLAGSTDTQYF
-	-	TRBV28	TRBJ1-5	TGTGCCAGCAGTTTAGGTTTACGGGCCCAGCATTTT	CASSLGLRAQHF
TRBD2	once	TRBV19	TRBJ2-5	TGTGCCAGTCGGACTAGCGGGAGGGCCGGGCGGGAGACCCAGTACTTC	CASRTSGRAGRETQYF
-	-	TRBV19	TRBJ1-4	TGTGCCAGTTCCGAAGACAGCCAGAGGGAAAAACTGTTTTTT	CASSEDSQREKLFF
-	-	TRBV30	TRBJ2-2	TGTGCCTGGATGATAGAGAGCAACACCGGGGAGCTGTTTTTT	CAWMIESNTGELFF
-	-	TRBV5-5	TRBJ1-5	TGTGCCAGCAGCTTGGACACGTCAGGGCAGCCCCAGCATTTT	CASSLDTSGQPQHF
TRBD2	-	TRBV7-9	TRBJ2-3	TGTGCCAGCAGCCCCGGACTAGCGGGAGCGGCAGATACGCAGTATTTT	CASSPGLAGAADTQYF
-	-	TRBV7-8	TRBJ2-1	TGTGCCAGCAGCTCAGGAGAAGCTCACTTAGCGAGCAATGAGCAGTTCTTC	CASSSGEAHLASNEQFF
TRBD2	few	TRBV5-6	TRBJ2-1	TGTGCCAGCAGCCTGGGACTAGGGAATGAGCAGTTCTTC	CASSLGLGNEQFF
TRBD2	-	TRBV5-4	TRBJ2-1	TGTGCCAGCAGCTTGGGCCCCCGATCAGCTAGCGGGGGGAGGGGGCAGTTCTTC	CASSLGPRSASGGRGQFF
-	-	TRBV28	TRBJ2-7	TGTGCCAGCCACCGGGCACCGGACTACGAGCAGTACTTC	CASHRAPDYEQYF
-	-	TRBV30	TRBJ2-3	TGTGCCTGGAGTGTTGGCGGGCGAAACACAGATACGCAGTATTTT	CAWSVGGRNTDTQYF
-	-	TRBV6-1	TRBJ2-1	TGTGCCAGCATCTTTCGACTTGCGATGAGGGATGAGCAGTTCTTC	CASIFRLAMRDEQFF
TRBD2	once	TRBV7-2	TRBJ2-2	TGTGCCAGCAGCCCTCAGACTAGCCGGGGTGGGGAGCTGTTTTTT	CASSPQTSRGGELFF
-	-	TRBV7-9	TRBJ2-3	TGTGCCAGCAGCTTAAGTAGACGCACAGATACGCAGTATTTT	CASSLSRRTDTQYF
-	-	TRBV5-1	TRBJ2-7	TGCGCCAGCAGCCCTCGCTTAGGGAACTATGAGCAGTACTTC	CASSPRLGNYEQYF
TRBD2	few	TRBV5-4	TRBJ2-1	TGTGCCAGCAGCGGGGCTAGCGGGGAATTTAACAATGAGCAGTTCTTC	CASSGASGEFNNEQFF
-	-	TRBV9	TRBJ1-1	TGTGCCAGCAGCCTCGGGTCGAATATGAACACTGAAGCTTTCTTT	CASSLGSNMNTEAFF
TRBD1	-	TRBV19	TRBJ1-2	TGTGCCAGTAGACAGGGGACCTATGGCTACACCTTC	CASRQGTYGYTF
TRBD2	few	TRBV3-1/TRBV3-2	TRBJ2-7	TGTGCCAGCAGCCTAGGGCTAGCGGGAGGGCGCGAGCAGTACTTC	CASSLGLAGGREQYF
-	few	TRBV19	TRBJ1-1	TGTGCCAGTAGTACAGCGTTTATCGTTGGGGCTTTCTTT	CASSTAFIVGAFF
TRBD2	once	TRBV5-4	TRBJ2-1	TGTGCCAGCAGCTTAGCGGGAGGGTCAAGGAGTGAGCAGTTCTTC	CASSLAGGSRSEQFF
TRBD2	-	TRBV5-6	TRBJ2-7	TGTGCCAGCAGCGGGGGACTAGCGGGAGTGTTCCACGAGCAGTACTTC	CASSGGLAGVFHEQYF
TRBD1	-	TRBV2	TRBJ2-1	TGTGCCAGCAGTGAGGGGGGACAGGGAATCTTCAATGAGCAGTTCTTC	CASSEGGQGIFNEQFF
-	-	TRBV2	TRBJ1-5	TGTGCCAGCAACCAGGGGAGTCCAGGCAATCAGCCCCAGCATTTT	CASNQGSPGNQPQHF
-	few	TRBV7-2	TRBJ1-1	TGTGCCAGCAGCGCTGCCTTGAACACTGAAGCTTTCTTT	CASSAALNTEAFF
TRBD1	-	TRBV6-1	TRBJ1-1	TGTGCCAGCAGTGAGTATGATCAGGTATGGACAGGGTTGAACACTGAAGCTTTCTTT	CASSEYDQVWTGLNTEAFF
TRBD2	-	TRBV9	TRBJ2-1	TGTGCCAGCAGCCCATACCCGGGACTAGCGGGAGGCCCCGTCAGGGATGAGCAGTTCTTC	CASSPYPGLAGGPVRDEQFF
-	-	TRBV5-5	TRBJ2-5	TGTGCCAGCAGCCCTATCCCTGGCCCCAAAGAGACCCAGTACTTC	CASSPIPGPKETQYF
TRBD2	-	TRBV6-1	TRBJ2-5	TGTGCCAGCAGTGGAGCGGGGGGCGGAGAGACCCAGTACTTC	CASSGAGGGETQYF
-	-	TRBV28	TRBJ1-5	TGTGCCAGCACTGACAGAGGACTAAATCAGCCCCAGCATTTT	CASTDRGLNQPQHF
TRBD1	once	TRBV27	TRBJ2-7	TGTGCCAGCAGTTTACTAGAGGGGGCGGACGAGCAGTACTTC	CASSLLEGADEQYF
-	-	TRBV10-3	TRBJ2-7	TGTGCCATCAGTGAGTTAATCCAAAAGGAAATCTACGAGCAGTACTTC	CAISELIQKEIYEQYF
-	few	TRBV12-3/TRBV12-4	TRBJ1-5	TGTGCCAGCGGGTTCTACAATCAGCCCCAGCATTTT	CASGFYNQPQHF
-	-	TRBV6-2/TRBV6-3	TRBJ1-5	TGTGCCAGCAGTTCATCAGGGGGCAATCAGCCCCAGCATTTT	CASSSSGGNQPQHF
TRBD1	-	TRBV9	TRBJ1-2	TGTGCCAGCAGCGTAGCTACAGGGGGCAGTGGCAACTATGGCTACACCTTC	CASSVATGGSGNYGYTF
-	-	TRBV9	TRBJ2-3	TGTGCCAGCAGCGTAAGGACTCAGGATACGCAGTATTTT	CASSVRTQDTQYF
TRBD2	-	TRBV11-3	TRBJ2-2	TGTGCCAGCAGCTTCGGGACTAGAGGACGAACCGGGGAGCTGTTTTTT	CASSFGTRGRTGELFF
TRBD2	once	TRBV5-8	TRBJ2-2	TGTGCCAGCAGCGCCCTTCTAGCGGGGTCGACCACCGGGGAGCTGTTTTTT	CASSALLAGSTTGELFF
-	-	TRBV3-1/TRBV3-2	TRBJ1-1	TGTGCCAGCAGCCAAGATGGCGGAAGGAACACTGAAGCTTTCTTT	CASSQDGGRNTEAFF
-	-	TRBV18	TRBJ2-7	TGTGCCAGCACCATACGGGACTCGACGGGTGCCGAGCAGTACTTC	CASTIRDSTGAEQYF
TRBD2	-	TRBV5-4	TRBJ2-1	TGTGCCAGCAGCCCGGACCCTAGCGGGAGGGCGAATGAGCAGTTCTTC	CASSPDPSGRANEQFF
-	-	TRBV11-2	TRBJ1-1	TGTGCCAGCAGCTTAGACCCCAGGGGCGGCACTGAAGCTTTCTTT	CASSLDPRGGTEAFF
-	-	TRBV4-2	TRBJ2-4	TGTGCCAGCAGCCAAGAAGTTACTAGCCGTACAAACATTCAGTACTTC	CASSQEVTSRTNIQYF
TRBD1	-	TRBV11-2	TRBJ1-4	TGTGCCAGCAGCGCACAAGGGGGCGTGGGTGAAAAACTGTTTTTT	CASSAQGGVGEKLFF
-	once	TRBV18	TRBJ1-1	TGTGCCAGCTCACCTAACTACGGGGCTGAAGCTTTCTTT	CASSPNYGAEAFF
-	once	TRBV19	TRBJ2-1	TGTGCCGGATTAGAGAGGGGAGGAATCCATGAGCAGTTCTTC	CAGLERGGIHEQFF
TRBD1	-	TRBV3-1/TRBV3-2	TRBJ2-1	TGTGCCAGCAGCGACAGGGGTGAGCAGTTCTTC	CASSDRGEQFF
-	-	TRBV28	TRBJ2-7	TGTGCCAGCAGTTTGGCGCGGAGGGTCTACGAGCAGTACTTC	CASSLARRVYEQYF
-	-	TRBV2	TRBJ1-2	TGTGCCAGCAGCGCGATGGGGACCTATGGCTACACCTTC	CASSAMGTYGYTF
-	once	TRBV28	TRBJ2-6	TGTGCCAGCACCACCTCTGCGGACGGATCTGGGGCCAACGTCCTGACTTTC	CASTTSADGSGANVLTF
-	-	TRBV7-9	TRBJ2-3	TGTGCCAGCAGCCCGGGACGGCGCACAGATACGCAGTATTTT	CASSPGRRTDTQYF
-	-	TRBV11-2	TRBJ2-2	TGTGCCAGCAGCCAGTCACGACCCGGGGAGCTGTTTTTT	CASSQSRPGELFF
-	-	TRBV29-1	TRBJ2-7	TGCAGCGGTGGACTGAGTTACGAGCAGTACTTC	CSGGLSYEQYF
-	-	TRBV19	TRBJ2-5	TGTGCCAGTAGTATTGAACGTTCAGGGTCAGAGACCCAGTACTTC	CASSIERSGSETQYF
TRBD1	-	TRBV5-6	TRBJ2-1	TGTGCCAGCAGCTCAGGGGGTTACAATGAGCAGTTCTTC	CASSSGGYNEQFF
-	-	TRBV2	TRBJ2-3	TGTGCCAGCGCCGGGGCCGATCGAGATACGCAGTATTTT	CASAGADRDTQYF